This passage covers 3 T cell receptor beta chains from one sample sequenced in a study of blood T cell repertoires in COVID-19. The repertoire was sequenced with immunoSEQ multiplex PCR; TCRdb's copy has only in-frame clones and lacks some. The sample carries hundreds of thousands of clones, 80% to 90% recorded once. Sequencing was carried out using PBMCs or T cells enriched from blood (not recorded which). Receptors originate from a woman aged 25 to 45 with acute COVID-19.

V is TRBV5-1 and J is TRBJ2-2; 9 bases align to TRBD1. Germline CDR1 SGHRS, CDR2 YFSETQ. The trim removed 4 bases at V and 5 bases at J, leaving 3 bases unmatched. The CDR3 covers 14 residues. The DNA of the CDR3 is TGCGCCAGCAGCCGAGGACAGGGGACCGGGGAGCTGTTTTTT. This gives the protein CASSRGQGTGELFF.

This chain links TRBV12-3 or TRBV12-4 with TRBJ2-1; D might be TRBD2 (5 bases). With 2 bases removed from V and 7 bases from J, the gap between germline ends came to 9 bases. This CDR3 contains 13 residues. The CDR3 DNA reads as TGTGCCAGCAGTTTATTAGGCGGGAATGAGCAGTTCTTC. Translation gives CASSLLGGNEQFF.

This clone was detected only once. V and J are TRBV14 and TRBJ1-1, with D unclear. The germline CDR1 and CDR2 sequences are SGHDN and FVKESK. The CDR3 is 15 residues long. The germline V and J ends were trimmed by 0 bases and 2 bases, with 10 bases remaining between them. The CDR3: CASSQEFGVNTEAFF. The CDR3 bases are TGTGCCAGCAGCCAAGAATTCGGAGTTAACACTGAAGCTTTCTTT.